Given below is one T cell receptor (beta chain) in context. This sample was included in a study of blood T cell repertoires in COVID-19. Whole-study context: Samples came from the United States, Italy and Spain, spanning acute and convalescent COVID-19. PBMCs, B-cell-depleted T cells, or T cells were the source of the cDNA or gDNA that made up the material.

The CDR3 covers 15 residues. CDR1 is LGHDT and CDR2 is YNNKEL in the germline V gene (reference sequence). With 1 base removed from V and 8 bases from J, the gap between germline ends came to 17 bases. Original analysis: From reference gene primer amplification, estimates of nucleated cell counts were derived. Using immunoSEQ multiplex PCR, the repertoire was profiled, and TCRdb retains in-frame clones only, with some absent. V and J calls and clone size follow that table, whereas D and trimming were derived from the DNA. The sample records about 290,000 clones, just under 85% being singletons. The sequencing input was peripheral blood. The receptor comes from a woman aged 50 to 65 with active or convalescent COVID-19. The chain couples TRBV3-1 (or the pseudogene TRBV3-2) to TRBJ1-2, with D possibly being TRBD1 (5 bases). The CDR3: CASSQGTGSREGYTF. CDR3 sequence (DNA): TGTGCCAGCAGCCAAGGAACAGGTTCTCGCGAAGGCTACACCTTC.